This T cell receptor (beta chain) was obtained from a study of blood T cell repertoires in COVID-19. Whole-study context: Whether acute or convalescent, the COVID-19 samples came from the United States, Italy and Spain. From T cells, B-cell-depleted T cells, or PBMCs came the material, which was cDNA or gDNA.

Authors' analysis steps: Estimated nucleated cell counts came from reference gene primer amplification. The protocol was immunoSEQ multiplex PCR, while the TCRdb copy is restricted to in-frame clones and leaves out a portion. Clonal size and the V and J genes are those of that table, whereas D and trimming came from the DNA. The sample shows 150,000 to 200,000 clones, around 90% of them seen only once. This CDR3 has 17 residues. Per germline, CDR1 SGHAT and CDR2 FQNNGV. V gave up 1 base and J gave up 7 bases; unmatched junction bases: 13. The chain has TRBV11-2 and TRBJ2-1; 7 nucleotides match TRBD2. The sequence was obtained from a human donor in a cohort sampled during active COVID-19. Specimen: peripheral blood. CDR3: CASSLGYGDYSWNEQFF. CDR3 nucleotide sequence: TGTGCCAGCAGCTTAGGGTATGGGGACTACTCGTGGAATGAGCAGTTCTTC.